Each of the 11 T cell receptor beta chains below was sequenced from the same sample in a study of breast tumors, draining lymph nodes, adjacent tissues. TCRdb redid the calling of the multiplex PCR reads with MiXCR, one entry per CDR3 protein. The table has about 25,000 distinct CDR3 sequences, less than 25% seen once. The specimen was breast tumor tissue. Receptors were obtained from a female donor with breast cancer. Some clones in this sample may be carry-over from other donors' samples.

This clonotype was recorded at least ten times. The chain carries TRBV11-3 and TRBJ2-1; D unclear. With 4 bases removed from V and 8 bases from J, the gap between germline ends came to 12 bases. Germline V gene lookup returns CDR1 SGHNT and CDR2 YENEEA. The CDR3 length is 13 residues. The CDR3: CASSSPPRDEQFF. The CDR3 region has the DNA TGTGCCAGCAGCTCGCCCCCCCGTGATGAGCAGTTCTTC.

A remark on this clonotype: Being one base from a much bigger clone, this may be a read error. The DNA for the CDR3 is TGTGCCAGTAGTCCTATGATTAGCGCAGAGACCCAGTACTTC. Its translation is CASSPMISAETQYF. V gene TRBV19 combines with J gene TRBJ2-5; D possibly corresponds to TRBD2 (5 bases). The CDR3 has 14 residues. CDR1 is LNHDA, CDR2 SQIVND, per germline (reference sequence). Between the trimmed V and J ends, which lost 5 bases and 4 bases, there was a span of 14 bases.

This clonotype has at least ten counts. This chain joins TRBV12-3 or TRBV12-4 and TRBJ2-3, with 7 bases aligning to TRBD2. The CDR3 is 16 amino acids. V lost 5 bases to trimming and J lost 2 bases; unmatched junction nucleotides: 10. The CDR3 sequence: CASSLSLADITDTQYF. Here the CDR3 DNA reads TGTGCCAGCAGTCTCTCTCTAGCGGACATCACAGATACGCAGTATTTT.

This clonotype was observed many times. The gene calls are TRBV12-3 or TRBV12-4 and TRBJ1-4; the D gene is possibly TRBD1 (5 bases). V dropped 6 bases and J dropped 8 bases, with 19 bases sitting between them. CDR3 length equals 15 residues. CDR3 nucleotide sequence: TGTGCCAGCAGCCCTACCGGGCCCCGGGGGGAAAAACTGTTTTTT. Its protein is CASSPTGPRGEKLFF.

Only a few counts were recorded for this clonotype. In DNA form, the CDR3 reads TGTGCCAGCAGACGTGGACAGACCCTTAGCAATCAGCCCCAGCATTTT. Its protein product is CASRRGQTLSNQPQHF. The chain links TRBV28 to TRBJ1-5; TRBD1 might be the D (6 bases). V lost 6 bases and J lost 0, with 15 bases in between. This CDR3 has 16 residues. Germline CDR1 reads MDHEN; CDR2 reads SYDVKM.

Points on this clonotype: A much larger clone lies a single base off, so this may be a read error. The V gene is TRBV27, the J gene TRBJ2-3; TRBD2 agrees at 11 bases. The CDR3 is 16 amino acids. Germline V gene lookup returns CDR1 MNHEY and CDR2 SMNVEV (reference sequence). The CDR3 sequence is CAGSSDSSGRFDTQYF. CDR3 in DNA: TGTGCCGGCAGCTCCGATTCTAGCGGGAGGTTCGATACGCAGTATTTT.

The CDR3 reads CASSALAGGDNEQFF. The CDR3 coding sequence is TGTGCCAGCAGCGCATTAGCGGGGGGCGACAATGAGCAGTTCTTC. The chain is built from TRBV5-6 and TRBJ2-1, with TRBD2 matching 10 bases. The CDR3 covers 15 residues. J was trimmed by 5 bases and V by 4 bases; bases with no gene match: 6. Germline V gene data show CDR1 as SGHDT and CDR2 as YYEEEE.

Points on this clonotype: This CDR3 fails to terminate in the conserved phenylalanine or tryptophan, so it likely reflects a read error. No DNA is shown, since the ends of the CDR3 on it are uncertain; the CDR3 is the one TCRdb lists. The chain links TRBV4-2 to TRBJ2-3. From germline, CDR1 is LGHNA and CDR2 YNFKEQ. The CDR3 spans 16 amino acids, including both terminal residues. The CDR3 sequence is CASSQAGDLSTDTQRL.

By frequency in the sample, this clonotype is medium-sized. The V and J genes are TRBV11-2 and TRBJ2-1; 9 bases match TRBD2. This CDR3 is 16 amino acids long. The ends lost 5 bases at V and 4 bases at J; junction bases unmatched: 9. Germline V gene data show CDR1 as SGHAT and CDR2 as FQNNGV. The DNA for the CDR3 is TGTGCCAGCAGCCTAAGGGGCGGGAGGGATTACAATGAGCAGTTCTTC. Its translation: CASSLRGGRDYNEQFF. Filled out from reference TRBV11-2 and TRBJ2-1, the complete variable domain reads EAGVAQSPRYKIIEKRQSVAFWCNPISGHATLYWYQQILGQGPKLLIQFQNNGVVDDSQLPKDRFSAERLKGVDSTLKIQPAKLEDSAVYLCASSLRGGRDYNEQFFGPGTRLTVL.

This clonotype has a count of ten or more. The chain recombines TRBV11-3 with TRBJ2-7; tentatively, D is TRBD2 (5 bases). Germline lookup yields CDR1 SGHNT and CDR2 YENEEA. The germline V and J ends were trimmed by 5 bases and 5 bases, with 7 bases remaining between them. The CDR3 length is 11 residues. CDR3 sequence: CASSNGDEQYF. For the CDR3, the DNA is TGTGCCAGCAGCAACGGGGACGAGCAGTACTTC.

This clonotype was seen ten or more times. The chain joins TRBV7-3 to TRBJ2-2; 7 bases are shared with TRBD2. Germline CDR1 SGHTA, CDR2 FQGTGA. This CDR3 has 17 residues. J gave up 2 bases and V 5 bases, and 11 bases lay outside the gene matches. The CDR3 protein is CASSPGFGRGNTGELFF. In DNA, the CDR3 is TGTGCCAGCAGCCCGGGCTTTGGGAGGGGTAACACCGGGGAGCTGTTTTTT.